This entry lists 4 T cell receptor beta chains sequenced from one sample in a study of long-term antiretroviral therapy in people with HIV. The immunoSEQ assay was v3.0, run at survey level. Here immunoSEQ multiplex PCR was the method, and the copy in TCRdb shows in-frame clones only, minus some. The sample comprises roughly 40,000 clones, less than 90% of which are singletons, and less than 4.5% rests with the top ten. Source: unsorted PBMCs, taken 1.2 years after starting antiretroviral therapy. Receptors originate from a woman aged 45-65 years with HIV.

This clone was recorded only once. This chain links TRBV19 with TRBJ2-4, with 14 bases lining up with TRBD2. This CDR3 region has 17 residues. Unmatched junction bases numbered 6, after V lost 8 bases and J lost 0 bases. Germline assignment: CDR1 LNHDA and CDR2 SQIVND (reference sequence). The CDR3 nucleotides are TGTGCCAGTCGGGGACTAGCGGGGGTCCAAGCCAAAAACATTCAGTACTTC. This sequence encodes CASRGLAGVQAKNIQYF.

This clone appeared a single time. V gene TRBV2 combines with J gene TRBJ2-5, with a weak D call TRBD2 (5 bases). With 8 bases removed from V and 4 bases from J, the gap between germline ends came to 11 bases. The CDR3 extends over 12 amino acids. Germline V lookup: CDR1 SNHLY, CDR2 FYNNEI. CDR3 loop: CASERTVETQYF. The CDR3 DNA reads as TGTGCCAGCGAGAGGACTGTAGAGACCCAGTACTTC.

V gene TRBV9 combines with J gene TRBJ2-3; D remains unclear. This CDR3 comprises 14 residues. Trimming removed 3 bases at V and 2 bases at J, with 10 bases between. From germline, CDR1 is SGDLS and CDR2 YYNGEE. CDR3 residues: CASSARPFTDTQYF. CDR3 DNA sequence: TGTGCCAGCAGCGCTCGACCCTTCACAGATACGCAGTATTTT.

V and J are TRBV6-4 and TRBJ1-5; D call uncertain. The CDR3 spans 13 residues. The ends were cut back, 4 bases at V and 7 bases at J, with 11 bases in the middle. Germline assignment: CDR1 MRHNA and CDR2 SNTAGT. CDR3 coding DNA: TGTGCCAGCAGTGTTAGGGAGGAACAGCCCCAGCATTTT. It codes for CASSVREEQPQHF.